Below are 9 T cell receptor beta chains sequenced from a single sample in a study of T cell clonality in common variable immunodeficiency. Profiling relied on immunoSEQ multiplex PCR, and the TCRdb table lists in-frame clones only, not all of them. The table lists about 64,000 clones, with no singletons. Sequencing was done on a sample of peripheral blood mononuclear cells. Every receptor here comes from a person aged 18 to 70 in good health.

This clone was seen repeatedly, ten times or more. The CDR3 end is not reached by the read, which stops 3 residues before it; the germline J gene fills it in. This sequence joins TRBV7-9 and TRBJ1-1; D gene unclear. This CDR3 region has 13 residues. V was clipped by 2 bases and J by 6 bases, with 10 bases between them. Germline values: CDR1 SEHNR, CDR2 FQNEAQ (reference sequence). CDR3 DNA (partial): TGTGCCAGCAGCTTAATCGACACCCCTGAA. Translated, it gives CASSLIDTPE. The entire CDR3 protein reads CASSLIDTPEAFF.

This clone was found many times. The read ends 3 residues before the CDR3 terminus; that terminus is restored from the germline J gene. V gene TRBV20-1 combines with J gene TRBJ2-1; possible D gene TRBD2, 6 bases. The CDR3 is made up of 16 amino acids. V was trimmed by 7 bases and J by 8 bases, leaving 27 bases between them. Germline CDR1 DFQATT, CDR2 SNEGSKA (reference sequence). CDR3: CSVPWQAITPGDEQFF. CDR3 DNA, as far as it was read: TGCAGTGTGCCGTGGCAGGCCATCACCCCGGGGGATGAG.

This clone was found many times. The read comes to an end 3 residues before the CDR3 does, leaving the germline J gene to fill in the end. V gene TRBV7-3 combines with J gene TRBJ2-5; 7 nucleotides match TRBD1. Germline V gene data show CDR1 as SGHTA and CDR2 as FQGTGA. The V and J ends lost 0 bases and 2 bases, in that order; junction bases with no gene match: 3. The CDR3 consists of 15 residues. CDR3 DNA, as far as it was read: TGTGCCAGCAGCTTAACGAGGACAGGACAAGAGACC. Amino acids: CASSLTRTGQET. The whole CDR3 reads CASSLTRTGQETQYF.

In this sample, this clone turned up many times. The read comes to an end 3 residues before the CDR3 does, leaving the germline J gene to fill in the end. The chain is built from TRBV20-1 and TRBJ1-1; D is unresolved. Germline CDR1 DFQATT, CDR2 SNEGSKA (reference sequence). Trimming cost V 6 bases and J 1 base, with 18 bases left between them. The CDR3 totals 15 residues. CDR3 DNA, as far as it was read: TGCAGTGCGCAGAGTCCGGCGGGTGGGAACACTGAA. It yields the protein CSAQSPAGGNTE. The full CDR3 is CSAQSPAGGNTEAFF.

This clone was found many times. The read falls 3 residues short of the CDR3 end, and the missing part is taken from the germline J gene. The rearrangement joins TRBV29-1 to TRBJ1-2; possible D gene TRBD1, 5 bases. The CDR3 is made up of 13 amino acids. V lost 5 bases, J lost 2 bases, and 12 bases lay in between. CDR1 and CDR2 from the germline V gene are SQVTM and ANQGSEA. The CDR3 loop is CSVKRGLNYGYTF. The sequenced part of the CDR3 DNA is TGCAGCGTTAAGCGGGGGTTGAACTATGGC.

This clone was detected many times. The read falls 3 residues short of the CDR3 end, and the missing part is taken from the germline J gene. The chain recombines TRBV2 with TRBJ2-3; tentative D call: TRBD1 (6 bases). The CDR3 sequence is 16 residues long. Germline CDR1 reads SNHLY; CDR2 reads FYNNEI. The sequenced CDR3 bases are TGTGCCAGCAGGCCCTCAGGGGCCGGGGTAACAGGGACG. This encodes CASRPSGAGVTGT. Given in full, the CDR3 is CASRPSGAGVTGTQYF.

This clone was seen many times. Incomplete CDR3 DNA: TGTGCCAGCTCACAAAAGGCATGGAACACTGAA. It is translated as CASSQKAWNTE. The full CDR3 reads CASSQKAWNTEAFF. The chain employs TRBV18 and TRBJ1-1; D is uncertain. The read ends 3 residues before the CDR3 terminus; that terminus is restored from the germline J gene. The CDR3 has 14 residues. CDR1 and CDR2 (germline): KGHSH, LQKENI. V was trimmed by 4 bases and J by 1 base, leaving 10 bases between them.

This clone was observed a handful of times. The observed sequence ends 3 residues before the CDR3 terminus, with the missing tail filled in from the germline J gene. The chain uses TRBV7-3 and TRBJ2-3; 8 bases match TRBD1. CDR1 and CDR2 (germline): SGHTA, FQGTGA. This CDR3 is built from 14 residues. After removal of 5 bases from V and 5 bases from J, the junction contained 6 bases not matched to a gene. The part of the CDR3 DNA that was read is TGTGCCAGCAGCCTCGACAGGGGCAGAGATACG. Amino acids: CASSLDRGRDT. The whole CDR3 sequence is CASSLDRGRDTQYF.

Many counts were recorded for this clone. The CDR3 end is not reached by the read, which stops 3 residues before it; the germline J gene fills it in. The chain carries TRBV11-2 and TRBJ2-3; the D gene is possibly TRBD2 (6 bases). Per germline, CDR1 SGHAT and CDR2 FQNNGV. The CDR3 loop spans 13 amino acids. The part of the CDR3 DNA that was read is TGTGCCAGCAGCTTAGAGGGGGGAAGGACG. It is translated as CASSLEGGRT. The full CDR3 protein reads CASSLEGGRTQYF. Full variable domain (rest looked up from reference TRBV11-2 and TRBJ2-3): EAGVAQSPRYKIIEKRQSVAFWCNPISGHATLYWYQQILGQGPKLLIQFQNNGVVDDSQLPKDRFSAERLKGVDSTLKIQPAKLEDSAVYLCASSLEGGRTQYFGPGTRLTVL.